This TCR beta chain originates from a study of T cells in Graves' hyperthyroidism and ophthalmopathy. Findings and limits, study-wide: Also found in blood were most expanded thyroid clonotypes above 0.001.

Across 18 months, stable Graves' hyperthyroidism was marked by no progression to ophthalmopathy. Patients aged 18 to 65 with hyperthyroidism were newly diagnosed, with duration under 2 months. The PBMCs were sourced from fresh peripheral blood (approximately 9 ml). This CDR3 has 15 amino acids. V trimming: 4 bases; J trimming: 1 base; junction bases outside the gene matches: 6. Germline values: CDR1 LNHDA, CDR2 SQIVND (reference sequence). Regarding this clonotype: Its specificity is not known.

The CDR3 regions of TCR beta were amplified from RNA transcripts. The TCR CDR3 was amplified in a first-round RT-PCR using the HTBI primer set. One entry per CDR3 protein, called by TCRdb with MiXCR from the multiplex PCR reads. Among around 400,000 distinct CDR3 sequences listed, around a quarter were seen once. The TCR comes from a man aged 45-65 years with Graves' hyperthyroidism. Sequencing was done on a sample of blood. V gene TRBV19 combines with J gene TRBJ1-1; 7 bases align to TRBD1. The CDR3 loop reads CASSTDRAWNTEAFF. In nucleotides, the CDR3 is TGTGCCAGTAGTACTGACAGGGCCTGGAACACTGAAGCTTTCTTT.